Listed below are T cell receptor beta chains from one sample, sequenced in a study of response to subunit inactivated influenza vaccine. MiXCR was run by TCRdb on the RT-PCR reads, yielding one entry per CDR3 protein. The repertoire holds hundreds of thousands of distinct CDR3 sequences, with 11% as singletons. This sample also belongs to another study, concerning T cells expressing NK-cell markers.

The sample here was PBMCs from blood, taken on the day of vaccination. The source is a man aged 50 to 59 who received an inactivated influenza vaccine. The CDR3 runs from the conserved cysteine through the conserved F or W. D genes are given only for firm matches. Only some rows state a clone size, as once, few, many or a class for expanded clones.

TRBJ2-6 few NA TRBV4-3 TGCGCCAGCAGCCAAGACAGAATTATGTCTGGGGCCAACGTCCTGACTTTC CASSQDRIMSGANVLTF
TRBJ2-1 few NA TRBV5-1 TGCGCCAGCAGTTCCCAGGGGACCATCTCCTACAATGAGCAGTTCTTC CASSSQGTISYNEQFF
TRBJ1-1 few NA TRBV5-6 TGTGCCAGCAGATCGGGGCAGGGGCCGAACACTGAAGCTTTCTTT CASRSGQGPNTEAFF
TRBJ2-7 NA NA TRBV5-5 TGTGCCAGCAGCTTGTCGCCGGGGTATTACGAGCAGTACTTC CASSLSPGYYEQYF
TRBJ2-7 NA TRBD2 TRBV7-2 TGTGCCAGCAGCTTAGGCATACTAGCGAGTGGCTACGAGCAGTACTTC CASSLGILASGYEQYF
TRBJ2-5 many TRBD1 TRBV18 TGTGCCAGCTCACCGGGGACAGGTGAAGAGACCCAGTACTTC CASSPGTGEETQYF
TRBJ2-7 NA TRBD2 TRBV6-1 TGTGCCAGCAGAGATACTAGCGCGAGACCATACGAGCAGTACTTC CASRDTSARPYEQYF
TRBJ2-4 NA NA TRBV7-8 TGTGCCAGCAGCCTAGACTGGCGGGGTGTTCAGTACTTC CASSLDWRGVQYF
TRBJ2-5 many TRBD2 TRBV5-1 TGCGCCAGCAGCGCCCGATTGACTAGCGGCTTAGAGGAGACCCAGTACTTC CASSARLTSGLEETQYF
TRBJ2-3 NA TRBD1 TRBV6-2/TRBV6-3 TGTGCCAGCAGCCGACAGGGGGGTGGAGCAGATACGCAGTATTTT CASSRQGGGADTQYF
TRBJ2-3 many TRBD1 TRBV10-3 TGTGCCATCAGTGCACCGGGACAGGGGGCAGATACGCAGTATTTT CAISAPGQGADTQYF
TRBJ1-1 few NA TRBV3-1 TGTGCCAGCAGCCTTTCCCCAAACATGAACACTGAAGCTTTCTTT CASSLSPNMNTEAFF
TRBJ1-2 few NA TRBV7-9 TGTGCCAGCAGCTCGGGGCCCTACACCCCCGTTGGCACCTTC CASSSGPYTPVGTF
TRBJ2-7 NA NA TRBV7-2 TGTGCCAGCCAGCGGGGCCAGGGGATCGGTTACGAGCAGTACTTC CASQRGQGIGYEQYF
TRBJ2-2 many NA TRBV6-5 TGTGCCAGCAGTTACAAAGGAAACGGGGTGGGCACCGGGGAGCTGTTTTTT CASSYKGNGVGTGELFF
TRBJ2-1 few NA TRBV7-9 TGTGCCAGCAGCAAAACCGGGACTTACATCGGCGATGAGCAGTTCTTC CASSKTGTYIGDEQFF
TRBJ2-7 few TRBD2 TRBV5-1 TGCGCCAGCAGCTGGGAGGGGACTAGCGGATACGAGCAGTACTTC CASSWEGTSGYEQYF
TRBJ2-1 NA TRBD1 TRBV10-3 TGTGCCATCAGGGCCGGGACAGCTGCTTACAATGAGCAGTTCTTC CAIRAGTAAYNEQFF
TRBJ2-7 few NA TRBV10-2 TGCGCCAGCAGTGACGTCCCCATTATGGGCTCCGAGCAGTACTTC CASSDVPIMGSEQYF
TRBJ2-1 few TRBD2 TRBV29-1 TGCAGCGTTGAAGAACAGCTAGCGGGAGACTACAATGAGCAGTTCTTC CSVEEQLAGDYNEQFF
TRBJ2-7 many TRBD1 TRBV5-1 TGCGCCAGCCAATTCGGGACAGGATCCTACGAGCAGTACTTC CASQFGTGSYEQYF
TRBJ2-7 NA NA TRBV9 TGTGCCAGCAGCGTAGGTCTAGAATTCCACTCCTACGAGCAGTACTTC CASSVGLEFHSYEQYF
TRBJ1-1 few NA TRBV7-9 TGTGCCAGCAGCTTACAGGGTGGCGCTGAAGCTTTCTTT CASSLQGGAEAFF
TRBJ1-5 NA NA TRBV28 TGTGCCAGCAGCTTTTTGTTGGCACAGGCGGGTCAGCCCCAGCATTTT CASSFLLAQAGQPQHF
TRBJ2-1 NA TRBD2 TRBV27 TGTGCCAGCAGACTCTCCCGGCTGGGCGGGGGGACTTCCTACAATGAGCAGTTCTTC CASRLSRLGGGTSYNEQFF
TRBJ2-7 many NA TRBV5-1 TGCGCCAGCAGCTTGGCCTTGACCGACGTTCCCTACGAGCAGTACTTC CASSLALTDVPYEQYF
TRBJ2-7 NA NA TRBV28 TGTGCCAGCATTTTAGGGAGTTCCTACGAGCAGTACTTC CASILGSSYEQYF
TRBJ2-7 NA NA TRBV20-1 TGCAGTGCTGGGTCGTTTGAGGTCTCTGAGCAGTACTTC CSAGSFEVSEQYF
TRBJ2-3 NA NA TRBV20-1 TGCAGTGCTAGAGGTCCCCGGGACGGTTTAGATACGCAGTATTTT CSARGPRDGLDTQYF
TRBJ1-6 few TRBD1 TRBV5-1 TGCGCCAGCAGCTCCCCCGGGACAGGGAATAATTCACCCCTCCACTTT CASSSPGTGNNSPLHF
TRBJ2-1 few NA TRBV11-2 TGTGCCAGCAGCTTTGGGTTTGCCTACAATGAGCAGTTCTTC CASSFGFAYNEQFF
TRBJ2-1 many NA TRBV5-1 TGCGCCAGCCAACAGGGGGGAGGGGTCAATGAGCAGTTCTTC CASQQGGGVNEQFF
TRBJ1-3 NA NA TRBV12-3/TRBV12-4 TGTGCCAGCAGACCGTCGATCTCTGGAAACACCATATATTTT CASRPSISGNTIYF
TRBJ1-2 NA TRBD1 TRBV29-1 TGCAGCGTTGAAGACAGGGGGCAAGGAGGCTACACCTTC CSVEDRGQGGYTF
TRBJ2-2 NA NA TRBV6-1 TGTGCCAGCGTCCGGACTTTCGCGAACACCGGGGAGCTGTTTTTT CASVRTFANTGELFF
TRBJ2-7 NA TRBD2 TRBV29-1 TGCAGCGTTGAAGTGTTCCAGCGGGGGGGCCGCGAGCAGTACTTC CSVEVFQRGGREQYF
TRBJ1-1 many TRBD1 TRBV7-9 TGTGCCAGCAGCGCCATAGACAGGGCCCCAGCTTTCTTT CASSAIDRAPAFF